These 23 T cell receptor beta chains were all obtained from the same sample, sequenced in a study of cytomegalovirus exposure and HLA in healthy donors. Primers included in the PCR were 60 Vbeta and 13 Jbeta primers. TCRdb keeps only in-frame clones here, not all; method: immunoSEQ multiplex PCR. The table records 120,000 or so clones, around three fifths of them present only once. Sequences were obtained from PBMCs. The receptor set was obtained from a woman in her 40s in good health and CMV-seropositive.

This clone was seen a handful of times. The gene calls are TRBV27 and TRBJ1-1; TRBD1 agrees at 12 bases. The junction had 13 bases not matched to a gene; V was cut back by 7 bases and J by 10 bases. This CDR3 region has 15 residues. CDR1 and CDR2 from the germline V gene are MNHEY and SMNVEV (reference sequence). The CDR3 coding sequence is TGTGCCAGCAAGGCGGGACAGGGGGCGCGGGGGGGAGCTTTCTTT. It translates to CASKAGQGARGGAFF.

The chain combines TRBV23-1 with TRBJ1-1; D is unresolved. TRBV23-1 is marked as an open reading frame, function uncertain. The germline V and J ends were trimmed by 5 bases and 4 bases, with 20 bases remaining between them. This CDR3 spans 16 amino acids. CDR3 coding DNA: TGCGCCAGCAGTAAACCCCCGGGGAAAGAGACCACTGAAGCTTTCTTT. Encoded protein: CASSKPPGKETTEAFF.

In this sample, this clone turned up a few times. The J gene is TRBJ2-2, the V gene TRBV11-2, with a possible D match to TRBD2 (5 bases). V lost 2 bases to trimming and J lost 4 bases, with 11 bases between them. The CDR3 covers 15 residues. Germline CDR1 is SGHAT and CDR2 is FQNNGV. The CDR3 is CASSLTREPTGELFF. Written as DNA, the CDR3 is TGTGCCAGCAGCTTAACTAGAGAACCCACCGGGGAGCTGTTTTTT.

The J gene is TRBJ1-1, the V gene TRBV5-1; 7 bases are shared with TRBD1. The CDR3 has 13 residues. V shed 6 bases and J 3 bases; nucleotides not matched to a gene: 5. Germline V gene sequence: CDR1 SGHRS, CDR2 YFSETQ. As DNA, the CDR3 is TGCGCCAGCAAGGGCCAGGGGGACACTGAAGCTTTCTTT. Translating gives CASKGQGDTEAFF.

The rearrangement uses TRBV27 and TRBJ2-2; possible D gene TRBD2, 5 bases. Germline lookup yields CDR1 MNHEY and CDR2 SMNVEV (reference sequence). The CDR3 spans 14 residues. Trimming left V 6 bases short and J 4 bases short, with 12 bases between. The CDR3 DNA sequence: TGTGCCAGCAGGCTCACTAGTACCACCGGGGAGCTGTTTTTT. This codes for CASRLTSTTGELFF.

The chain carries TRBV27 and TRBJ1-2, with D perhaps matching TRBD1 (6 bases). Germline V gene lookup returns CDR1 MNHEY and CDR2 SMNVEV (reference sequence). The germline V and J ends were trimmed by 7 bases and 8 bases, with 26 bases remaining between them. CDR3 size: 16 residues. As DNA, the CDR3 is TGTGCCAGCACCCACGAACCTCCGGGGCCCAGGGGCGGCTACACCTTC. Its protein is CASTHEPPGPRGGYTF.

This clone was picked up a small number of times. This chain connects TRBV2 to TRBJ2-1; D is uncertain. CDR3 size: 13 residues. Trimming removed 6 bases from V and 2 bases from J, with 8 bases in between. Germline V gives CDR1 SNHLY, CDR2 FYNNEI. This CDR3 reads CASSLVPYNEQFF. The CDR3 bases are TGTGCCAGCAGCCTAGTACCCTACAATGAGCAGTTCTTC.

Here the CDR3 reads CSVEELAGHSYNEQFF. Here the CDR3 DNA reads TGCAGCGTTGAAGAACTAGCGGGGCACTCCTACAATGAGCAGTTCTTC. The chain carries TRBV29-1 and TRBJ2-1, with 10 positions matching TRBD2. V lost 0 bases and J lost 0; bases outside the gene matches: 2. Germline V gene data show CDR1 as SQVTM and CDR2 as ANQGSEA. The CDR3 is 16 residues long.

In its sample, this clone was seen a few times. The chain is built from TRBV7-9 and TRBJ2-5; TRBD2 agrees at 8 bases. V was pared by 5 bases and J by 4 bases, with 6 bases of the junction left unmatched. CDR3 size: 14 residues. The germline gives CDR1 SEHNR, CDR2 FQNEAQ (reference sequence). The CDR3 here is CASSLSGGSETQYF. The CDR3 DNA follows: TGTGCCAGCAGCCTTTCGGGGGGGTCAGAGACCCAGTACTTC.

V is TRBV30 and J is TRBJ2-1, with 14 bases matching TRBD2. The germline V gene has CDR1 GTSNPN and CDR2 SVGIG (reference sequence). J lost 7 bases, V lost 2 bases, and 4 bases had no gene match. The CDR3 consists of 15 residues. The CDR3 reads CAWSPRLAGGNEQFF. The CDR3 DNA reads TGTGCCTGGAGTCCCCGACTAGCGGGGGGGAATGAGCAGTTCTTC.

The rearrangement links TRBV18 to TRBJ2-3, with 15 bases aligning to TRBD2. Germline trimming cut 6 bases from V and 4 bases from J; bases unmatched to any gene: 8. CDR3 length: 17 amino acids. Germline V gene data show CDR1 as KGHSH and CDR2 as LQKENI. The CDR3 coding sequence is TGTGCCAGCTCGCGGACTAGCGGGGGGGCCTCGTCAGATACGCAGTATTTT. Translated: CASSRTSGGASSDTQYF.

V usage is TRBV5-6 and J usage is TRBJ2-3, with D perhaps matching TRBD2 (6 bases). The germline V and J ends were trimmed by 2 bases and 5 bases, with 15 bases remaining between them. The CDR3 extends over 15 amino acids. Germline V gene sequence: CDR1 SGHDT, CDR2 YYEEEE. The CDR3 is CASSFGGGSEDTQYF. Written as DNA, the CDR3 is TGTGCCAGCAGCTTTGGGGGAGGTTCGGAAGATACGCAGTATTTT.

This chain links TRBV6-6 with TRBJ2-7, with unresolved D. Germline lookup yields CDR1 MNHNY and CDR2 SVGAGI (reference sequence). The CDR3 consists of 13 residues. V lost 5 bases and J 2 bases, leaving 10 bases between the germline ends. In DNA, the CDR3 is TGTGCCAGCAGTCTACGCGCTCCCTACGAGCAGTACTTC. This translates into CASSLRAPYEQYF.

This clone was counted between two and nine times. The chain joins TRBV6-5 to TRBJ1-1; the D is unclear. The CDR3 spans 13 residues. Trimming shortened V by 0 bases and J by 11 bases, and 13 bases separated the two germline ends. Per the germline V gene, CDR1 is MNHEY and CDR2 is SVGAGI. CDR3 coding DNA: TGTGCCAGCAGTTACTCAACTGCAACGGGGGCTTTCTTT. It translates to CASSYSTATGAFF.

This clone was detected once. The rearrangement joins TRBV5-4 to TRBJ1-1; 7 bases are a match to TRBD1. There are 14 residues in the CDR3. V trimming: 4 bases; J trimming: 7 bases; junction bases outside the gene matches: 10. The germline gives CDR1 SGHNT, CDR2 YYREEE (reference sequence). For the CDR3, the DNA is TGTGCCAGCAGCCGCCAGGGACAGAAGGATGAAGCTTTCTTT. Translated, it gives CASSRQGQKDEAFF.

The chain employs TRBV6-1 and TRBJ1-5; tentatively, D is TRBD1 (5 bases). The CDR3 runs to 14 residues. V was clipped by 8 bases and J by 3 bases, with 14 bases between them. In germline, CDR1 is MNHNS, CDR2 SASEGT. The CDR3 sequence is CASLPGHANQPQHF. The CDR3 region has the DNA TGTGCCAGCCTTCCCGGACACGCCAATCAGCCCCAGCATTTT.

J is TRBJ1-1 and V is TRBV6-5, with D tentatively TRBD1 (5 bases). V was pared by 5 bases and J by 4 bases, with 14 bases between. Per germline, CDR1 MNHEY and CDR2 SVGAGI. CDR3 length equals 14 residues. The CDR3 DNA reads TGTGCCAGCAGTCGTAGCCAGGGTCTCACTGAAGCTTTCTTT. This codes for CASSRSQGLTEAFF.

This clone has just one count. This chain connects TRBV7-8 to TRBJ2-1; no firm D call. The germline CDR1 and CDR2 sequences are SGHVS and FQNEAQ. Trimming removed 3 bases at V and 15 bases at J, with 12 bases between. The CDR3 sequence is 11 residues long. In DNA, the CDR3 is TGTGCCAGCAGCTTTGACTCTCATCCGTTCTTC. It specifies CASSFDSHPFF.

CDR3 DNA sequence: TGTGCCAGCAGCCAAGCTACTGCCGGGACAGGGGGATCATTGAACACTGAAGCTTTCTTT. Residues: CASSQATAGTGGSLNTEAFF. V is TRBV4-2 and J is TRBJ1-1; 11 bases line up with TRBD1. The V and J ends lost 1 base and 0 bases, in that order; junction bases with no gene match: 13. CDR1 is LGHNA and CDR2 is YNFKEQ in the germline V gene. This CDR3 comprises 20 residues.

The rearrangement links TRBV7-9 to TRBJ1-3, with D hard to call. Germline CDR1 SEHNR, CDR2 FQNEAQ (reference sequence). Trimming pared 6 bases from V and 4 bases from J, leaving 13 bases between. The CDR3 contains 14 residues. CDR3 DNA sequence: TGTGCCAGCAGGGACGGGAATCAGGGAAACACCATATATTTT. It encodes CASRDGNQGNTIYF.

The V gene is TRBV5-1, the J gene TRBJ2-2; weak D call: TRBD2 (6 bases). This CDR3 is 15 amino acids long. CDR1 is SGHRS and CDR2 is YFSETQ in the germline V gene. Trimming removed 4 bases at V and 7 bases at J, with 17 bases between. CDR3 bases: TGCGCCAGCAGCCTGGCCGCAGGGAGGCACGGGGAGCTGTTTTTT. Amino acid sequence: CASSLAAGRHGELFF.

This clone has just a few counts. The chain employs TRBV7-3 and TRBJ2-1, with 8 bases identical to TRBD1. CDR1 is SGHTA, CDR2 FQGTGA, per germline. The ends lost 4 bases at V and 6 bases at J; junction bases unmatched: 5. The CDR3 spans 14 residues. The CDR3 sequence: CASSSSGTGNEQFF. CDR3 in DNA: TGTGCCAGCAGCTCCTCCGGGACAGGCAATGAGCAGTTCTTC.

The chain combines TRBV5-4 with TRBJ2-5, with D tentatively TRBD2 (5 bases). Germline CDR1 SGHNT, CDR2 YYREEE (reference sequence). Trimming left V 3 bases short and J 4 bases short, with 10 bases between. The CDR3 is 13 residues long. In nucleotides, the CDR3 is TGTGCCAGCAGCTACTGGACTGGAGAGACCCAGTACTTC. It encodes CASSYWTGETQYF. The whole variable domain, remainder taken from reference TRBV5-4 and TRBJ2-5, is ETGVTQSPTHLIKTRGQQVTLRCSSQSGHNTVSWYQQALGQGPQFIFQYYREEENGRGNFPPRFSGLQFPNYSSELNVNALELDDSALYLCASSYWTGETQYFGPGTRLLVL.